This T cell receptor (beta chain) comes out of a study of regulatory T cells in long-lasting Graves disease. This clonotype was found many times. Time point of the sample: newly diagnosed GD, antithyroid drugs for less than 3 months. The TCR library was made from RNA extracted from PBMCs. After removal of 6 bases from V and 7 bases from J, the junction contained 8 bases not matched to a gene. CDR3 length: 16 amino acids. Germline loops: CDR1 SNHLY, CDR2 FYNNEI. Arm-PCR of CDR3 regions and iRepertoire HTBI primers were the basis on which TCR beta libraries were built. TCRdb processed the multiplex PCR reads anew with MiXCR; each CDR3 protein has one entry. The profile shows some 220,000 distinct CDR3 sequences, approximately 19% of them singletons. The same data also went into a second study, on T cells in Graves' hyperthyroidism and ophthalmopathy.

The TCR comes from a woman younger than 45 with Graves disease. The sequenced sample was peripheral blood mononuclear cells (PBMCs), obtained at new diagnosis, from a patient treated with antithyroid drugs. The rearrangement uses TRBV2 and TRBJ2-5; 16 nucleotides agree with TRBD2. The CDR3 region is CASRGTSGRAGVTQYF. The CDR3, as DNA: TGTGCCAGCAGGGGGACTAGCGGGAGGGCCGGGGTGACCCAGTACTTC.